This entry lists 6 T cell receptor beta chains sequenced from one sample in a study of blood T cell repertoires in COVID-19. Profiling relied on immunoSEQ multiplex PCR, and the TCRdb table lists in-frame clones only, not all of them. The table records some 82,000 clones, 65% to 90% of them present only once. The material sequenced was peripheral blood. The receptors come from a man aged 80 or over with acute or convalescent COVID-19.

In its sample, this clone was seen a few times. CDR3 DNA: TGTGCCAGCAGTCTTACCGGGACTGACTATGGCTACACCTTC. It encodes CASSLTGTDYGYTF. V is TRBV2 and J is TRBJ1-2; possibly TRBD1 for D (5 bases). Trimming pared 5 bases from V and 3 bases from J, leaving 13 bases between. Germline V gene sequence: CDR1 SNHLY, CDR2 FYNNEI. This CDR3 has 14 residues.

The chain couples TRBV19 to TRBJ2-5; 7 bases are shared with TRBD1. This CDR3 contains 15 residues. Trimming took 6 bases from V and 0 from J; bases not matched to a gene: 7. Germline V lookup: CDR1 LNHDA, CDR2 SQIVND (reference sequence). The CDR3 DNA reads TGTGCCAGTAGGCAACAGGGGAACCACCAAGAGACCCAGTACTTC. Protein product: CASRQQGNHQETQYF.

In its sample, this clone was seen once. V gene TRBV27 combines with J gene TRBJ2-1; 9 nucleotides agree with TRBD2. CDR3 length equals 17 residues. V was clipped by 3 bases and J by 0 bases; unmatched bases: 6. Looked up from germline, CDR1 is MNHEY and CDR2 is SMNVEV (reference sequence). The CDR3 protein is CASSFLLAGRSYNEQFF. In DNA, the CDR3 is TGTGCCAGCAGTTTCCTCCTAGCGGGACGCTCCTACAATGAGCAGTTCTTC.

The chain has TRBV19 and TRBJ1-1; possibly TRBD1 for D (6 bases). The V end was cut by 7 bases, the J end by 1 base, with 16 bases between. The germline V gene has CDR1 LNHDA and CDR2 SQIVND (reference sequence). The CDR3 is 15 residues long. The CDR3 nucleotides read TGTGCCAGTAAGGCACTGGCCAGGGGGAACACTGAAGCTTTCTTT. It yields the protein CASKALARGNTEAFF.

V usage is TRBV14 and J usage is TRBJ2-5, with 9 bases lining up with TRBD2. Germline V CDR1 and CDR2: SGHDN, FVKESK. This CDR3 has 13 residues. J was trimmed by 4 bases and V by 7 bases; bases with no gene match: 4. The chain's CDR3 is CASKLAGAETQYF. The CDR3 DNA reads TGTGCCAGCAAATTAGCGGGGGCAGAGACCCAGTACTTC.

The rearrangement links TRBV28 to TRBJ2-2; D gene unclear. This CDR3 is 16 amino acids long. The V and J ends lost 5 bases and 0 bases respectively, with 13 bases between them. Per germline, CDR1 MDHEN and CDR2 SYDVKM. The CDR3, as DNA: TGTGCCAGCAGTCCTCTGGCCCTCGCGAACACCGGGGAGCTGTTTTTT. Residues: CASSPLALANTGELFF.